The 21 T cell receptor beta chains reported below all come from one sample, sequenced in a study of T cells in Graves' hyperthyroidism and ophthalmopathy. Template material for amplifying TCR beta CDR3 regions consisted of RNA transcripts. Using the HTBI primer set, a first-round RT-PCR was run on the TCR CDR3. One entry per CDR3 protein results from TCRdb running MiXCR on the multiplex PCR reads. The top ten hold under 8.5% of the sample, which has about 700,000 distinct CDR3 sequences, nearly 45% seen once. The sequenced sample consisted of peripheral blood or thyroid tissue (not recorded which). The receptors derive from an adult man with Graves' disease, either hyperthyroidism or ophthalmopathy (not recorded which).

The chain recombines TRBV7-6 with TRBJ1-4, with 7 bases lining up with TRBD1. V dropped 3 bases and J dropped 4; count of bases not matched to a gene: 8. The germline gives CDR1 SGHVS, CDR2 FNYEAQ. The length of the CDR3 is 16 residues. The CDR3 nucleotides are TGTGCCAGCAGCTTGGTGACAGGGCTAGATAATGAAAAACTGTTTTTT. Protein sequence: CASSLVTGLDNEKLFF.

This clonotype was seen a few times. The chain recombines TRBV20-1 with TRBJ2-7; D perhaps matches TRBD2 (6 bases). The CDR3 totals 14 residues. The V end lost 2 bases, the J end lost 2 bases, and 13 bases lay between the germline ends. CDR1 is DFQATT and CDR2 is SNEGSKA in the germline V gene (reference sequence). CDR3 nucleotides: TGCAGTGCTAGAATCGATACGGGGGCCTACGAGCAGTACTTC. This translates into CSARIDTGAYEQYF.

CDR3 region: CANLGTSGSYEQYF. CDR3 coding DNA: TGTGCCAACCTCGGGACTAGCGGGAGCTACGAGCAGTACTTC. The chain carries TRBV7-2 and TRBJ2-7; the match to TRBD2 covers 14 bases. Germline lookup yields CDR1 SGHTA and CDR2 FQGNSA. The V and J ends lost 10 bases and 3 bases, in that order; junction bases with no gene match: 5. CDR3 length: 14 residues. Complete variable domain (other parts from reference TRBV7-2 and TRBJ2-7): GAGVSQSPSNKVTEKGKDVELRCDPISGHTALYWYRQSLGQGLEFLIYFQGNSAPDKSGLPSDRFSAERTGGSVSTLTIQRTQQEDSAVYLCANLGTSGSYEQYFGPGTRLTVT.

The sample holds many counts of this clonotype. The chain carries TRBV25-1 and TRBJ1-4, with a possible D match to TRBD1 (5 bases). Trimming stripped 7 bases from V and 7 bases from J, with 13 bases between. From germline, CDR1 is MGHDK and CDR2 SYGVNS. The CDR3 has 13 residues. CDR3 DNA sequence: TGTGCCAGCAACCAGGGTATGGGTGAAAAACTGTTTTTT. This gives the protein CASNQGMGEKLFF. Supplemented by reference TRBV25-1 and TRBJ1-4, the full variable domain reads EADIYQTPRYLVIGTGKKITLECSQTMGHDKMYWYQQDPGMELHLIHYSYGVNSTEKGDLSSESTVSRIRTEHFPLTLESARPSHTSQYLCASNQGMGEKLFFGSGTQLSVL.

This chain uses TRBV5-1 with TRBJ1-5; perhaps TRBD1 as D (5 bases). The germline V gene has CDR1 SGHRS and CDR2 YFSETQ. Trimming removed 1 base at V and 4 bases at J, with 12 bases between. The CDR3 extends over 15 amino acids. CDR3 loop: CASSLMQGPNQPQHF. In nucleotides, the CDR3 is TGCGCCAGCAGCTTGATGCAGGGACCTAATCAGCCCCAGCATTTT.

Of note for this clonotype: This could be a read error, since a much larger clone is one nucleotide away. The chain is built from TRBV9 and TRBJ1-3, with unresolved D. Germline CDR1 is SGDLS and CDR2 is YYNGEE. The length of the CDR3 is 14 residues. CDR3 sequence reads: CASSVRGSGNTMYF. For the CDR3, the DNA is TGTGCCAGCAGCGTACGGGGATCTGGAAACACCATGTATTTT.

This clonotype was seen ten or more times. The V gene is TRBV24-1, the J gene TRBJ1-5, with D hard to call. Germline CDR1 is KGHDR and CDR2 is SFDVKD. V was trimmed by 9 bases and J by 0 bases, leaving 5 bases between them. The length of the CDR3 is 12 residues. DNA for the CDR3: TGTGCCACCGGCAATAGCAATCAGCCCCAGCATTTT. Amino acid sequence: CATGNSNQPQHF.

This clonotype was counted a few times. The genes are TRBV12-3 or TRBV12-4 and TRBJ1-5; D not resolved. The CDR3 is 14 residues long. Trimming pared 2 bases from V and 8 bases from J, leaving 13 bases between. The CDR3 sequence is CASSLQRTTEPQHF. In DNA form, the CDR3 reads TGTGCCAGCAGTTTACAGCGAACCACGGAGCCCCAGCATTTT.

The chain is built from TRBV7-9 and TRBJ2-7, with 12 bases matching TRBD2. Germline V gene sequence: CDR1 SEHNR, CDR2 FQNEAQ (reference sequence). J lost 11 bases, V lost 6 bases, and 11 bases had no gene match. This CDR3 spans 14 amino acids. The CDR3 DNA sequence: TGTGCCAGCAGTCTCAGGACTAGCGGGGCTGGAGAGTACTTC. It translates to CASSLRTSGAGEYF.

The rearrangement links TRBV7-9 to TRBJ1-3; D is possibly TRBD1 (5 bases). The CDR3 runs to 14 residues. V lost 5 bases, J lost 11 bases, and 19 bases lay in between. The germline V gene encodes CDR1 SEHNR and CDR2 FQNEAQ (reference sequence). In DNA, the CDR3 is TGTGCCAGCAGCCGCGGACAAAAGGCGTCAGCCATATATTTT. As protein: CASSRGQKASAIYF. Drawing the rest from reference TRBV7-9 and TRBJ1-3, the complete variable domain is DTGVSQNPRHKITKRGQNVTFRCDPISEHNRLYWYRQTLGQGPEFLTYFQNEAQLEKSRLLSDRFSAERPKGSFSTLEIQRTEQGDSAMYLCASSRGQKASAIYFGEGSWLTVV.

The rearrangement uses TRBV7-9 and TRBJ2-5; perhaps TRBD1 as D (5 bases). V was clipped by 2 bases and J by 6 bases, with 13 bases between them. This CDR3 contains 14 residues. Germline loops: CDR1 SEHNR, CDR2 FQNEAQ (reference sequence). The CDR3, as DNA: TGTGCCAGCAGCTTACTAGGGCAGGGCAAGACCCAGTACTTC. Its translation: CASSLLGQGKTQYF.

J is TRBJ2-7 and V is TRBV6-5; TRBD1 matches 7 bases. The CDR3 has 14 amino acids. The germline V gene encodes CDR1 MNHEY and CDR2 SVGAGI. Trimming at V came to 5 bases and at J to 4 bases, leaving 8 bases not matched to a gene. The CDR3 loop is CASSQLDRAYEQYF. CDR3 DNA sequence: TGTGCCAGCAGTCAACTCGACAGGGCTTACGAGCAGTACTTC.

This clonotype was seen a few times. This chain connects TRBV2 to TRBJ1-5, with D unclear. The V end was cut by 6 bases, the J end by 0 bases, with 12 bases between. Germline V lookup: CDR1 SNHLY, CDR2 FYNNEI. The CDR3 spans 15 residues. CDR3: CASRTGIYSNQPQHF. CDR3 DNA: TGTGCCAGCAGAACGGGGATTTATAGCAATCAGCCCCAGCATTTT.

Details on this clonotype: Possible read error: a much larger clone is one base away. This rearrangement joins TRBV2 to TRBJ1-2; 7 bases line up with TRBD1. The CDR3 spans 14 residues. V trimming: 3 bases; J trimming: 3 bases; junction bases outside the gene matches: 4. Germline lookup yields CDR1 SNHLY and CDR2 FYNNEI. The CDR3 DNA is TGTGCCAGCAGTGATGTTACAGGGGACTATGGCTACACCTTC. It yields the protein CASSDVTGDYGYTF.

This chain connects TRBV29-1 to TRBJ1-5; D is perhaps TRBD1 (6 bases). Germline CDR1 reads SQVTM; CDR2 reads ANQGSEA. V lost 1 base and J lost 12, with 13 bases in between. There are 12 residues in the CDR3. CDR3 bases: TGCAGCGTTGAAGTGGCGGGGGCAGACCAGCATTTT. This encodes CSVEVAGADQHF. The full variable domain, completed using reference TRBV29-1 and TRBJ1-5, is SAVISQKPSRDICQRGTSLTIQCQVDSQVTMMFWYRQQPGQSLTLIATANQGSEATYESGFVIDKFPISRPNLTFSTLTVSNMSPEDSSIYLCSVEVAGADQHFGDGTRLSIL.

For this clonotype: Since a much larger clone is just one base distant, this may be a read error. The chain uses TRBV7-9 and TRBJ2-5, with D perhaps matching TRBD2 (6 bases). CDR1 SEHNR and CDR2 FQNEAQ come from the germline V gene (reference sequence). This CDR3 has 15 residues. The CDR3 spells CASSLTGSGQGTQYF. The CDR3 nucleotides are TGTGCCAGCAGCTTAACCGGTAGCGGCCAAGGGACCCAGTACTTC.

This clonotype showed up many times. The genes are TRBV9 and TRBJ1-1; TRBD1 is a possible D gene (5 bases). The CDR3 is 13 residues long. V was pared by 2 bases and J by 3 bases, with 8 bases between. CDR1 is SGDLS and CDR2 is YYNGEE in the germline V gene. CDR3 sequence: CASSVQGDTEAFF. As DNA, the CDR3 is TGTGCCAGCAGCGTCCAGGGTGACACTGAAGCTTTCTTT.

This clonotype came up a few times. This chain connects TRBV7-9 to TRBJ1-6; D not certain. Looked up from germline, CDR1 is SEHNR and CDR2 is FQNEAQ (reference sequence). Between the trimmed V and J ends, which lost 5 bases and 7 bases, there was a span of 18 bases. This CDR3 comprises 16 residues. The DNA of the CDR3 is TGTGCCAGCAGCCAACTCCCCTCGGCAGCGAATTCACCCCTCCACTTT. It encodes CASSQLPSAANSPLHF.

This clonotype occurred a few times. The V and J genes are TRBV4-1 and TRBJ2-5; 11 bases map to TRBD2. With 0 bases clipped from V and 3 bases from J, the junction kept 6 bases outside the gene matches. This CDR3 spans 17 amino acids. CDR1 and CDR2 from the germline V gene are MGHRA and YSYEKL. The CDR3, as DNA: TGCGCCAGCAGCCAAGATAGGGGGACTAGCGGCGAAGAGACCCAGTACTTC. It specifies CASSQDRGTSGEETQYF.

This CDR3 is CASSTLPWAGQRSYEQYF. The CDR3 bases are TGTGCCAGCAGTACCCTACCCTGGGCGGGACAGAGGTCCTACGAGCAGTACTTC. The chain links TRBV7-2 to TRBJ2-7, with D maybe TRBD1 (7 bases). This CDR3 region has 18 residues. The V gene's germline CDR1 is SGHTA and CDR2 FQGNSA. V was clipped by 6 bases and J by 1 base, with 25 bases between them.

The table lists this clonotype with a few counts. The chain carries TRBV19 and TRBJ2-2; D possibly matches TRBD1 or TRBD2 (6 bases each). The CDR3 has 17 amino acids. CDR1 and CDR2 (germline): LNHDA, SQIVND (reference sequence). V was trimmed by 3 bases and J by 2 bases, leaving 16 bases between them. The chain's CDR3 is CASSIHGGTLNTGELFF. In DNA form, the CDR3 reads TGTGCCAGTAGTATTCATGGCGGGACACTCAACACCGGGGAGCTGTTTTTT.